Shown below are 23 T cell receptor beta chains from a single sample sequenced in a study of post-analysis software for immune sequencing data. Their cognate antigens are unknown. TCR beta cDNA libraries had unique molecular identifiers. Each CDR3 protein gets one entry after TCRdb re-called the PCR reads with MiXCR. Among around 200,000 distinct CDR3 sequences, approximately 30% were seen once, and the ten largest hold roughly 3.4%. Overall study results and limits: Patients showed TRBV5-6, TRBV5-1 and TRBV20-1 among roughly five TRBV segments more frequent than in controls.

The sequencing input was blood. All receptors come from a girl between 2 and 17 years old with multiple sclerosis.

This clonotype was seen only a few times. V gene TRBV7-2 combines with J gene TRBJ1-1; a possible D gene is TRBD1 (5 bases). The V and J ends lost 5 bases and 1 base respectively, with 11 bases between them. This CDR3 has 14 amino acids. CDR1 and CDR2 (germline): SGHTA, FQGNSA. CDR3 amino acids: CASSLWGENTEAFF. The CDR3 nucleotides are TGTGCCAGCAGCCTCTGGGGGGAGAACACTGAAGCTTTCTTT.

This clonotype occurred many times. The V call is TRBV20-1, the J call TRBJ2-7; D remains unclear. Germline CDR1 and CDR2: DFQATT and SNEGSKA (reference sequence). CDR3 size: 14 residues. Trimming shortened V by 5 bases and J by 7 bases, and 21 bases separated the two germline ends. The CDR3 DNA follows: TGCAGTGCTCGAAACGGACCTGCTCGTCCAGAGCAGTACTTC. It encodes CSARNGPARPEQYF.

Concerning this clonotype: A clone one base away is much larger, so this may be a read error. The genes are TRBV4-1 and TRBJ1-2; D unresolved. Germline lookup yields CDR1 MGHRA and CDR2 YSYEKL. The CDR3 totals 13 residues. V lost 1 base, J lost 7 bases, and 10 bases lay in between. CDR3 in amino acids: CASSQAGQTGYTF. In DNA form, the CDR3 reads TGCGCCAGCAGCCAAGCAGGCCAAACTGGCTACACCTTC.

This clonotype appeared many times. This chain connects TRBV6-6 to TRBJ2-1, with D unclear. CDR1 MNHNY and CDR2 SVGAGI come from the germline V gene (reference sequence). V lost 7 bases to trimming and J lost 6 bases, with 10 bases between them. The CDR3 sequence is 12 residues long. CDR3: CASTETPNEQFF. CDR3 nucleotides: TGTGCCAGCACCGAAACCCCCAATGAGCAGTTCTTC.

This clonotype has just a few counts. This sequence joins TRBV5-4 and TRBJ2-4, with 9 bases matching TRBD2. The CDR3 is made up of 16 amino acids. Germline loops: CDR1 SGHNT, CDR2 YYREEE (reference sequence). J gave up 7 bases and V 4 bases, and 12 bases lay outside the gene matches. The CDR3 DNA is TGTGCCAGCAGCGGGGGGATTAGCGGGAGATACAACATTCAGTACTTC. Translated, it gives CASSGGISGRYNIQYF.

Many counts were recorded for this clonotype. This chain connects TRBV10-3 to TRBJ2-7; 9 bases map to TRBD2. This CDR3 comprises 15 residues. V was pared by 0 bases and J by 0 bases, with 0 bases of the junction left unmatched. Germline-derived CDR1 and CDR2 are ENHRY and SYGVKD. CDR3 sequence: CAISESRGGSYEQYF. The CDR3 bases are TGTGCCATCAGTGAGTCGCGGGGGGGCTCCTACGAGCAGTACTTC.

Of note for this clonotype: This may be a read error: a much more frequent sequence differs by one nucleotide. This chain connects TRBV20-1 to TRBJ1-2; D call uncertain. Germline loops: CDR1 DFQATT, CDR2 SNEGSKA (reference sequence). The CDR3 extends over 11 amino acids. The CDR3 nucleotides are TGCAGGGCTACAGACTGGCGGGGCTACACCTTC. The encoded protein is CRATDWRGYTF.

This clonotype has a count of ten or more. The CDR3 DNA reads as TGTGCCAGCAGCTCCGACAGGGAGGGGGGCGGCAATGAGCAGTTCTTC. It yields the protein CASSSDREGGGNEQFF. The J gene is TRBJ2-1, the V gene TRBV7-3; D tentatively reads TRBD1 or TRBD2 (7 bases each). Trimming pared 4 bases from V and 6 bases from J, leaving 19 bases between. The CDR3 extends over 16 amino acids. Germline loops: CDR1 SGHTA, CDR2 FQGTGA.

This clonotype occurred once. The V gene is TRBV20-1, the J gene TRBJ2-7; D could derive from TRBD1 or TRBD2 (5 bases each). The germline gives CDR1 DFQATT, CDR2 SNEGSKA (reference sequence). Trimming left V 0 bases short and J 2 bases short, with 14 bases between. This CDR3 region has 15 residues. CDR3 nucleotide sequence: TGCAGTGCTAGAGATACCGAGGGACCGGCCTACGAGCAGTACTTC. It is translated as CSARDTEGPAYEQYF.

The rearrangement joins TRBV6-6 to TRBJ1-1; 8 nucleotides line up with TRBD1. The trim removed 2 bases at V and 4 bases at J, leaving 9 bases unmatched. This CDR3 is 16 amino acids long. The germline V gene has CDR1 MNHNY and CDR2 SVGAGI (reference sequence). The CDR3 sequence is CASSYLAGGGGTEAFF. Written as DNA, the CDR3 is TGTGCCAGCAGTTACCTAGCAGGGGGCGGCGGCACTGAAGCTTTCTTT.

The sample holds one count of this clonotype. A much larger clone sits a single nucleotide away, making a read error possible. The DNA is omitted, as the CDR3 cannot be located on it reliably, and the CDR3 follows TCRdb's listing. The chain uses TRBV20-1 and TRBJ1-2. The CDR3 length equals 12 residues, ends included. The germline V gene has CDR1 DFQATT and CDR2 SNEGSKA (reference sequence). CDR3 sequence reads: CSAEPQTYGCTF.

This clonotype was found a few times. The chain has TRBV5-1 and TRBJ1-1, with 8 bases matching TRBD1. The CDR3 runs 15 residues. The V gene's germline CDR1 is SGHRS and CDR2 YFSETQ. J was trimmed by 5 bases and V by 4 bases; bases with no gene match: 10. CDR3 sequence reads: CASSKAQGAGTEAFF. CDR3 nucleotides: TGCGCCAGCAGCAAAGCTCAGGGGGCGGGAACTGAAGCTTTCTTT.

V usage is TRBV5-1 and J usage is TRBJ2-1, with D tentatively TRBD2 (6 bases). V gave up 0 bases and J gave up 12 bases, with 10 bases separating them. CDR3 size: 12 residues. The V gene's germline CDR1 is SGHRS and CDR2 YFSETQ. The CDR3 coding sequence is TGCGCCAGCAGCTTGGAGGCGGGGCCGCAGTTCTTC. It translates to CASSLEAGPQFF.

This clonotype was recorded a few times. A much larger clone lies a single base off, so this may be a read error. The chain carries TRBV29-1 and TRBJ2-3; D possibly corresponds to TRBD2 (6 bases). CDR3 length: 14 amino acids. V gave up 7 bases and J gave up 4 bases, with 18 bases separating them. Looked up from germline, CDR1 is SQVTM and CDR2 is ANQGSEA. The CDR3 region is CSARWGPSADTQYF. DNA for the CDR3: TGCAGCGCACGGTGGGGCCCTAGCGCAGATACGCAGTATTTT.

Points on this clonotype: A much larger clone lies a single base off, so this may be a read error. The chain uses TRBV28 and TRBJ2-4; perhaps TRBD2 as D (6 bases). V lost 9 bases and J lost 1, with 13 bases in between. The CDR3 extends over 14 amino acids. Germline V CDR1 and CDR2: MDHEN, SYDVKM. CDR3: CASLAEMAKNIQYF. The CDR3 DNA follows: TGTGCCAGTTTAGCGGAAATGGCCAAAAACATTCAGTACTTC.

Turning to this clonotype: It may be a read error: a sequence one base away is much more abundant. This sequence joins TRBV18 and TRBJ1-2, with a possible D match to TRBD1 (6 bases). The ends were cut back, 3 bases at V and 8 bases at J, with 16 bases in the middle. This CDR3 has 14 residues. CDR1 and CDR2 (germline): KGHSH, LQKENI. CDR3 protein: CASSPTAGVQGYTF. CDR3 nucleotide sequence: TGTGCCAGCTCACCGACTGCAGGGGTGCAAGGCTACACCTTC. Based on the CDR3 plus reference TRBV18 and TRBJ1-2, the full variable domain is NAGVMQNPRHLVRRRGQEARLRCSPMKGHSHVYWYRQLPEEGLKFMVYLQKENIIDESGMPKERFSAEFPKEGPSILRIQQVVRGDSAAYFCASSPTAGVQGYTFGSGTRLTVV.

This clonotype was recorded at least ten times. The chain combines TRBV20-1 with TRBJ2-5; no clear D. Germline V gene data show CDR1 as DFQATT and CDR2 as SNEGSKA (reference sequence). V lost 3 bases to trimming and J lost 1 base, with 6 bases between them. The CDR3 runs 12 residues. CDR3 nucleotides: TGCAGTGCTAGCGGGTTCCAAGAGACCCAGTACTTC. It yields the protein CSASGFQETQYF.

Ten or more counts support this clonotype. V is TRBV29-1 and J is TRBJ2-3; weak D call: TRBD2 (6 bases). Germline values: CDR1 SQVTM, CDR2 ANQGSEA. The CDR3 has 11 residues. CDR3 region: CSIRGTDTQYF. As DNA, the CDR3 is TGCAGTATTCGGGGGACAGATACGCAGTATTTT.

In DNA, the CDR3 is TGTGCCAGCGGGTTAGGGACAAGAAATCAGCCCCAGCATTTT. Its translation is CASGLGTRNQPQHF. The J gene is TRBJ1-5, the V gene TRBV2; tentative D call: TRBD1 (6 bases). Trimming removed 8 bases from V and 4 bases from J, with 15 bases in between. Per the germline V gene, CDR1 is SNHLY and CDR2 is FYNNEI. There are 14 residues in the CDR3.

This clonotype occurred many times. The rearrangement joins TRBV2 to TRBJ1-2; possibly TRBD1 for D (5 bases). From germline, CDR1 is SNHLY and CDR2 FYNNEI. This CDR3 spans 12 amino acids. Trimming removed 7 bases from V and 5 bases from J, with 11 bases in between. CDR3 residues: CASTGGAYGYTF. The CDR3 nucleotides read TGTGCCAGCACTGGGGGAGCGTATGGCTACACCTTC.

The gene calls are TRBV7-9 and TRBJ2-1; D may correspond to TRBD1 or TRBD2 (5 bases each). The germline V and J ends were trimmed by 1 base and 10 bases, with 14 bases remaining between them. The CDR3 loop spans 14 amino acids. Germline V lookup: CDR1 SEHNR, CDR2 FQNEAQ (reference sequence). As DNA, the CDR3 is TGTGCCAGCAGCTTAGGGGGACGGACAAACGAGCAGTTCTTC. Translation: CASSLGGRTNEQFF.

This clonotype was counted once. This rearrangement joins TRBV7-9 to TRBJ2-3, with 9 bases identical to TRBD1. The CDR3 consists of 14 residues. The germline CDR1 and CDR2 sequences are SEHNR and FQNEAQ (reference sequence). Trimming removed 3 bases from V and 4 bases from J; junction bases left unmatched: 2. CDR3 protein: CASSLDRGSDTQYF. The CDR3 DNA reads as TGTGCCAGCAGCTTGGACAGGGGTTCAGATACGCAGTATTTT.

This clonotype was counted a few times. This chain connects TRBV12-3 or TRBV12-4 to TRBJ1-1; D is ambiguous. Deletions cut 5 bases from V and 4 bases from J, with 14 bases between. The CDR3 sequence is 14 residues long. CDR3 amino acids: CASSPNRGGTEAFF. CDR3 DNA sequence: TGTGCCAGCAGTCCTAACCGGGGTGGCACTGAAGCTTTCTTT.